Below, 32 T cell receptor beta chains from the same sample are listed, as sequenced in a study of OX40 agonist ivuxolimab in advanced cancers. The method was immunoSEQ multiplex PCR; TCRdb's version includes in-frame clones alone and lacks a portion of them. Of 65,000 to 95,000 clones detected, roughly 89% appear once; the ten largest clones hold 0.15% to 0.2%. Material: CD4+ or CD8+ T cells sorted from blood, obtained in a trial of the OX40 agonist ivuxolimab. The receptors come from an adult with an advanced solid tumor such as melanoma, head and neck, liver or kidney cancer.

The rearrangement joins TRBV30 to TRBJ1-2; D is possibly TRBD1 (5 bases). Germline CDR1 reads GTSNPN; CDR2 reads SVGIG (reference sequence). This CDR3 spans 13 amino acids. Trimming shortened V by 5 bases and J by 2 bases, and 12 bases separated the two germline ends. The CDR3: CAWGGVPNYGYTF. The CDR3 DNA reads TGTGCCTGGGGAGGGGTTCCAAACTATGGCTACACCTTC.

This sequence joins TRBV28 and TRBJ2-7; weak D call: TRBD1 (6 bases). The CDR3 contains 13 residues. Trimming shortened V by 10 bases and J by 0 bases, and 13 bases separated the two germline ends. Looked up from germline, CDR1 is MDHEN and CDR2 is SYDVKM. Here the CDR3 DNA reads TGTGCCATCGGAAGGACAGTCTCCTACGAGCAGTACTTC. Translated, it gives CAIGRTVSYEQYF.

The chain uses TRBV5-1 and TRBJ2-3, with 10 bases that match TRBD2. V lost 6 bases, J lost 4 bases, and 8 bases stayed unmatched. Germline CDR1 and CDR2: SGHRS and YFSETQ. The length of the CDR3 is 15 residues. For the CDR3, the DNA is TGCGCCAGCAAACTAAGCGGGGGGGCCCCAGATACGCAGTATTTT. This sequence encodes CASKLSGGAPDTQYF.

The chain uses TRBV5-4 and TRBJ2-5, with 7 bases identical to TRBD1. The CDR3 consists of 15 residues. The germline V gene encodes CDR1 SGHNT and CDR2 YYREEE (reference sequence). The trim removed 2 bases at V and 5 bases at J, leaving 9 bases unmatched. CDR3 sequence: CASSFRKGARETQYF. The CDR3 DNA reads TGTGCCAGCAGCTTTAGGAAGGGGGCTCGGGAGACCCAGTACTTC.

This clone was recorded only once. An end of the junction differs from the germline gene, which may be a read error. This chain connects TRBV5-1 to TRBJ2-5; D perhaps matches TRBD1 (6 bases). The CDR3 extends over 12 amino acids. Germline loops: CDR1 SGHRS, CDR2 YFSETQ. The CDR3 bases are TGTGCCAGCAGCCCATGGGGCAGGGGCGAGTACTTC. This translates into CASSPWGRGEYF.

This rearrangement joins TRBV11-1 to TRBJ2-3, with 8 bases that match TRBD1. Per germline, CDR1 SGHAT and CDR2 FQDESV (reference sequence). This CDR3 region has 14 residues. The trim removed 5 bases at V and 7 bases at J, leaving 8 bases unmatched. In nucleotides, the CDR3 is TGTGCCAGCAGCCAGCGGCAGGGGGCGAATACGCAGTATTTT. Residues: CASSQRQGANTQYF.

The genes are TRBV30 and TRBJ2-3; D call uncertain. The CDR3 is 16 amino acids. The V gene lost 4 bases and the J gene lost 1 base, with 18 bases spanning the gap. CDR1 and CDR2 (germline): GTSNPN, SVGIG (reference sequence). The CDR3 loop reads CAWTVGLSGRTDTQYF. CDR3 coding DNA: TGTGCCTGGACCGTGGGGTTGTCTGGCCGCACAGATACGCAGTATTTT. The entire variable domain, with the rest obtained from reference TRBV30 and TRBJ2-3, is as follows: SQTIHQWPATLVQPVGSPLSLECTVEGTSNPNLYWYRQAAGRGLQLLFYSVGIGQISSEVPQNLSASRPQDRQFILSSKKLLLSDSGFYLCAWTVGLSGRTDTQYFGPGTRLTVL.

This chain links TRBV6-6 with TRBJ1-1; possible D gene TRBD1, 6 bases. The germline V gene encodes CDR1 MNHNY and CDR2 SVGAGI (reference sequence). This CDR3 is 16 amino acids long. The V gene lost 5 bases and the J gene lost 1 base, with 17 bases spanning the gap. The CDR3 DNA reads TGTGCCAGCAGTCTAGGGGGGCGAGGGACGAACACTGAAGCTTTCTTT. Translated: CASSLGGRGTNTEAFF.

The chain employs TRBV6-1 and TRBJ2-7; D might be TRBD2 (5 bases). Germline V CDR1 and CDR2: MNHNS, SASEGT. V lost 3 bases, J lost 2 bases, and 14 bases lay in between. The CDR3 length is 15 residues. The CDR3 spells CASSDPGSRPYEQYF. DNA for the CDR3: TGTGCCAGCAGTGACCCGGGATCTCGGCCCTACGAGCAGTACTTC.

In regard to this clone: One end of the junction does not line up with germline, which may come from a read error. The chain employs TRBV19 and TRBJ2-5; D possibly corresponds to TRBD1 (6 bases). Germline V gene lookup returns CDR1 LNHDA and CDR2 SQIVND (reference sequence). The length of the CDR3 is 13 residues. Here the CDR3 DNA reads TGTGCCAGTAGTGAACATAAAGGGGGTCGGAATAACTTC. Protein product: CASSEHKGGRNNF.

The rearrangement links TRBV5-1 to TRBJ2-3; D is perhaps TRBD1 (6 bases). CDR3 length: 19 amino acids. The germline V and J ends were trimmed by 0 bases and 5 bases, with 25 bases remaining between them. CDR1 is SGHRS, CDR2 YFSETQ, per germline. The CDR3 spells CASSLAPTGLRSGQDTQYF. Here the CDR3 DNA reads TGCGCCAGCAGCTTGGCCCCGACAGGACTTCGTTCTGGCCAAGATACGCAGTATTTT.

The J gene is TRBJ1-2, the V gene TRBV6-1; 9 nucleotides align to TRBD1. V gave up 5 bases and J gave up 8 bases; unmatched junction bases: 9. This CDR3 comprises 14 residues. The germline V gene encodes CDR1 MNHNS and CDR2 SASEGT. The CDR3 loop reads CASSLRDRVGGYTF. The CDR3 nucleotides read TGTGCCAGCAGTCTTCGGGACAGGGTTGGAGGCTACACCTTC.

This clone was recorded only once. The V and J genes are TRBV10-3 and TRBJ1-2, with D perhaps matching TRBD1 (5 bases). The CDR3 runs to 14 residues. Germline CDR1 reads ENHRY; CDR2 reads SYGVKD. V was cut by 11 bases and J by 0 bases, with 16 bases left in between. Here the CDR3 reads CASFSGQANYGYTF. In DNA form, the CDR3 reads TGTGCCTCGTTCTCAGGGCAAGCTAACTATGGCTACACCTTC.

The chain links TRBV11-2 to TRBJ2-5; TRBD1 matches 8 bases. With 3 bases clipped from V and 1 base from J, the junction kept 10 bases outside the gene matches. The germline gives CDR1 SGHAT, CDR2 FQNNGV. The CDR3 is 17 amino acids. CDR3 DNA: TGTGCCAGCAGCTTTAGTACCCTTGGACAGGGCCAAGAGACCCAGTACTTC. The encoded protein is CASSFSTLGQGQETQYF.

The CDR3 reads CASSLAGTGLYEAFF. CDR3 DNA sequence: TGCGCCAGCAGCTTAGCCGGGACAGGGTTATATGAAGCTTTCTTT. The V call is TRBV5-1, the J call TRBJ1-1, with TRBD1 matching over 9 bases. The CDR3 spans 15 residues. Unmatched junction bases numbered 9, after V lost 2 bases and J lost 7 bases. The germline CDR1 and CDR2 sequences are SGHRS and YFSETQ.

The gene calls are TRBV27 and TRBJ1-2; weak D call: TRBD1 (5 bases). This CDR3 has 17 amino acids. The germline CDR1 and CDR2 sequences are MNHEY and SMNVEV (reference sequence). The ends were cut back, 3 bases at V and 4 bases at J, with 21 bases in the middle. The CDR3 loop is CASSLGTGRNTPYGYTF. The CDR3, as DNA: TGTGCCAGCAGTTTGGGCACAGGCCGAAACACACCCTATGGCTACACCTTC.

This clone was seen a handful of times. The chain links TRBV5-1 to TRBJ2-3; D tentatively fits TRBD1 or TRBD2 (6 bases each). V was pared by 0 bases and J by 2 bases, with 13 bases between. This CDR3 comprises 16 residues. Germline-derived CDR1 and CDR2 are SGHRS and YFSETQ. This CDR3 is CASSLVPGALTDTQYF. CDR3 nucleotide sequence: TGCGCCAGCAGCTTGGTTCCGGGGGCCCTCACAGATACGCAGTATTTT.

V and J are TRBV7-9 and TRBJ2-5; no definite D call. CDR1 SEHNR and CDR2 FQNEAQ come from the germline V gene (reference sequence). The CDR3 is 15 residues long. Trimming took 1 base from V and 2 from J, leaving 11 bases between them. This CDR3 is CASSLEGRYQETQYF. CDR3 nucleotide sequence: TGTGCCAGCAGCTTAGAAGGACGGTATCAAGAGACCCAGTACTTC.

Here the CDR3 DNA reads TGTGCCAGCAGCGCCGATTCCGGGACCTACGAGCAGTACTTC. Protein sequence: CASSADSGTYEQYF. The chain links TRBV5-6 to TRBJ2-7, with D possibly matching TRBD2 (5 bases). Trimming took 4 bases from V and 2 from J, leaving 13 bases between them. There are 14 residues in the CDR3. In germline, CDR1 is SGHDT, CDR2 YYEEEE.

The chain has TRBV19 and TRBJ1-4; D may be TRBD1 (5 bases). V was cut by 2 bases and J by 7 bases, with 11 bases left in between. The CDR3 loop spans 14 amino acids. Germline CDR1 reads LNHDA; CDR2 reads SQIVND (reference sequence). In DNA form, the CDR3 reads TGTGCCAGTAGTATAATACGGGGCTCTGAAAAACTGTTTTTT. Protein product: CASSIIRGSEKLFF.

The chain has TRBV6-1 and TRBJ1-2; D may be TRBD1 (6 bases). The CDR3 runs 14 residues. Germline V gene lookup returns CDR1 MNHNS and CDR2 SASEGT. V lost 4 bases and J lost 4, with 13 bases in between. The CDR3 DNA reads TGTGCCAGCAGTGCGGCAGGGGAGGGCTATGGCTACACCTTC. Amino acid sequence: CASSAAGEGYGYTF.

The CDR3 here is CASSFGQFNEKLFF. The CDR3 bases are TGTGCCAGCAGTTTTGGGCAGTTTAATGAAAAACTGTTTTTT. This sequence joins TRBV28 and TRBJ1-4; D not certain. The CDR3 loop spans 14 amino acids. V gave up 3 bases and J gave up 4 bases, with 9 bases separating them. In germline, CDR1 is MDHEN, CDR2 SYDVKM. Combining the CDR3 with reference TRBV28 and TRBJ1-4 gives the whole variable domain DVKVTQSSRYLVKRTGEKVFLECVQDMDHENMFWYRQDPGLGLRLIYFSYDVKMKEKGDIPEGYSVSREKKERFSLILESASTNQTSMYLCASSFGQFNEKLFFGSGTQLSVL.

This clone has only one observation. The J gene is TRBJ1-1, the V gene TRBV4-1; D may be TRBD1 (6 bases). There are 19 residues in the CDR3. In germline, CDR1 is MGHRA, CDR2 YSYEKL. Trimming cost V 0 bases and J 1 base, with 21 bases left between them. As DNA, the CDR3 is TGCGCCAGCAGCCAAGAGGGGGCGCTTAAGCATATATCGAACACTGAAGCTTTCTTT. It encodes CASSQEGALKHISNTEAFF.

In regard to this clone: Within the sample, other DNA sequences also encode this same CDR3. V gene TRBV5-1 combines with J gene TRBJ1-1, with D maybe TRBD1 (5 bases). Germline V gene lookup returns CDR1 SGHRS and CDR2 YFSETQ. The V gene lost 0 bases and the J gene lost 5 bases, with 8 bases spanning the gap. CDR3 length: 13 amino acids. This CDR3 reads CASSLDGGTEAFF. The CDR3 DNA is TGCGCCAGCAGCTTGGATGGGGGAACTGAAGCTTTCTTT.

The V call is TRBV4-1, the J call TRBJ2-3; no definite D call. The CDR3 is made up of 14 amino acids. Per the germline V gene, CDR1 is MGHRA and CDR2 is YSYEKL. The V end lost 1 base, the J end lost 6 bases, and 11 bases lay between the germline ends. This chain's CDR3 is CASSQVRRSDTQYF. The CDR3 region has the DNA TGCGCCAGCAGCCAAGTTCGGAGATCTGATACGCAGTATTTT.

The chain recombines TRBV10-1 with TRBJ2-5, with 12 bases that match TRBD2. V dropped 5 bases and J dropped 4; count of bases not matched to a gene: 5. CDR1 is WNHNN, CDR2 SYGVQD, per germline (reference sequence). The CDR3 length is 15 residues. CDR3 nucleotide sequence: TGCGCCAGCAGTAACGGACTAGCGGGACCAGAGACCCAGTACTTC. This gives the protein CASSNGLAGPETQYF.

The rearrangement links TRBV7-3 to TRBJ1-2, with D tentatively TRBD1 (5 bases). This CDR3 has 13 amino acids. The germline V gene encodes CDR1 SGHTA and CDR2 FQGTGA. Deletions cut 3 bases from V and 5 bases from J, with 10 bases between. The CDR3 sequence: CASSLDGTYGYTF. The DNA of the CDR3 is TGTGCCAGCAGCTTGGACGGGACGTATGGCTACACCTTC.

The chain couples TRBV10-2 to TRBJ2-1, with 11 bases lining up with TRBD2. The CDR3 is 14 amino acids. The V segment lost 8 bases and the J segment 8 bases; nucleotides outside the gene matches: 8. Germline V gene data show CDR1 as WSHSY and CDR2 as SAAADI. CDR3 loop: CASETSGSLDEQFF. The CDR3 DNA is TGCGCCAGCGAAACTAGCGGGAGTTTGGATGAGCAGTTCTTC.

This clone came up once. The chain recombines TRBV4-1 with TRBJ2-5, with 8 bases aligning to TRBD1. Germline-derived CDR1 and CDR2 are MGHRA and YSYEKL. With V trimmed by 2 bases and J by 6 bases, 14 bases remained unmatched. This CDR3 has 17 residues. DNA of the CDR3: TGCGCCAGCAGCCAACGGTCCGTCTCAGGGGGCAAGCAGACCCAGTACTTC. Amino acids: CASSQRSVSGGKQTQYF.

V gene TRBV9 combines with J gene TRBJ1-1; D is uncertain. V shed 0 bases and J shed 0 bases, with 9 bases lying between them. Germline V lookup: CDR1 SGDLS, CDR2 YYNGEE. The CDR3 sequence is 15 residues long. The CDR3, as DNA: TGTGCCAGCAGCGTAGGCGTGTTGATGAACACTGAAGCTTTCTTT. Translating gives CASSVGVLMNTEAFF.

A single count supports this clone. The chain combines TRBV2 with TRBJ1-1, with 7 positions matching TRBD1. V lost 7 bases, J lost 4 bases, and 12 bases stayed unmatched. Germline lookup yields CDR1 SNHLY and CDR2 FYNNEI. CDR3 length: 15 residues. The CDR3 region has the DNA TGTGCCAGCACCAAGGACAGGAACATCGGCACTGAAGCTTTCTTT. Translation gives CASTKDRNIGTEAFF. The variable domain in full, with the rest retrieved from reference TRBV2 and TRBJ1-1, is EPEVTQTPSHQVTQMGQEVILRCVPISNHLYFYWYRQILGQKVEFLVSFYNNEISEKSEIFDDQFSVERPDGSNFTLKIRSTKLEDSAMYFCASTKDRNIGTEAFFGQGTRLTVV.

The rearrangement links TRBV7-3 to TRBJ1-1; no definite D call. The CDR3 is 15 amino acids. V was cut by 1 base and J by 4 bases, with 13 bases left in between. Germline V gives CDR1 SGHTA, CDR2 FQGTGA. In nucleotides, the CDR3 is TGTGCCAGCAGCTTAAGAGGCAACTCTCTCACTGAAGCTTTCTTT. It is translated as CASSLRGNSLTEAFF.